This is a list of T cell receptor beta chains from one sample in a study of blood T cell repertoires in COVID-19. Some clones are missing from TCRdb's copy, which holds only in-frame ones; the method was immunoSEQ multiplex PCR. The sample holds more than 150,000 clones, around 85% seen once. The sequencing input was peripheral blood. The receptors derive from an older woman with acute or convalescent COVID-19. The CDR3 runs from the conserved cysteine through the conserved F or W. The D gene is left open where the match is weak. Not every row has a clone size; where given, it reads once, few, many or a size class.

D gene	V gene	clone size	J gene	CDR3 DNA	CDR3 protein
NA	TRBV18	NA	TRBJ1-3	TGTGCCAGCTCACCTGGGGGGACCTCTGGAAACACCATATATTTT	CASSPGGTSGNTIYF
TRBD1	TRBV4-3	NA	TRBJ1-1	TGCGCCAGCAGCCAAGATCGACAGGGGGGAACTGAAGCTTTCTTT	CASSQDRQGGTEAFF
NA	TRBV6-5	once	TRBJ1-2	TGTGCCAGCAGGCAGAACAGGGAAGGCTACACCTTC	CASRQNREGYTF
TRBD1	TRBV5-5	NA	TRBJ2-7	TGTGCCAGCAGCTTGGCTGGGACAGCTTCCTACGAGCAGTACTTC	CASSLAGTASYEQYF
TRBD1	TRBV14	once	TRBJ2-2	TGTGCCAGCAGCCAGGCCGTTGAGACAGGGGAAACCGGGGAGCTGTTTTTT	CASSQAVETGETGELFF
NA	TRBV4-3	NA	TRBJ2-1	TGCGCCAGCAGCCACCTTATAGGAGGCTCCTACAATGAGCAGTTCTTC	CASSHLIGGSYNEQFF
TRBD1	TRBV6-2/TRBV6-3	NA	TRBJ1-2	TGTGCCAGCAGTGCCACAGGGGTGGGCGGCTACACCTTC	CASSATGVGGYTF
TRBD2	TRBV4-1	once	TRBJ2-1	TGCGCCAGCAGCCAAGGAGGACTAGCGGTTGCCTACAATGAGCAGTTCTTC	CASSQGGLAVAYNEQFF
TRBD1	TRBV9	NA	TRBJ1-6	TGTGCCAGCAGCCCCGGGACAGGGTATTCACCCCTCCACTTT	CASSPGTGYSPLHF
NA	TRBV5-4	NA	TRBJ1-4	TGTGCCAGCAGCTCAGGGACTAGTAATGAAAAACTGTTTTTT	CASSSGTSNEKLFF
NA	TRBV4-1	NA	TRBJ2-3	TGCGCCAGCAGCCAAGATCGAATGAGACTACTAGGCGACGATACGCAGTATTTT	CASSQDRMRLLGDDTQYF
NA	TRBV6-5	NA	TRBJ1-1	TGTGCCAGCAGTTACACCCGATCGACAGTGAACACTGAAGCTTTCTTT	CASSYTRSTVNTEAFF
NA	TRBV4-1	NA	TRBJ1-1	TGCGCCAGCAGCCAAGAGGGGGGGACTGAAGCTTTCTTT	CASSQEGGTEAFF
NA	TRBV2	NA	TRBJ2-7	TGTGCCAGCGGCTTCGATTCCTACGAGCAGTACTTC	CASGFDSYEQYF
NA	TRBV7-9	many	TRBJ1-2	TGTGCCAGCAGCCCGGACACGAACTATGGCTACACCTTC	CASSPDTNYGYTF
TRBD2	TRBV7-3	NA	TRBJ2-1	TGTGCCAGCAGGGGAGGGACTAGCGGGAGGGCTGAGCAGTTCTTC	CASRGGTSGRAEQFF
NA	TRBV13	NA	TRBJ2-7	TGTGCCAGCAGCTTTGGCGGCGCCTGGTCCTACGAGCAGTACTTC	CASSFGGAWSYEQYF
NA	TRBV27	NA	TRBJ1-2	TGTGCCAGCAGTTTTGGGGCAGACTATGGCTACACCTTC	CASSFGADYGYTF
NA	TRBV30	NA	TRBJ2-3	TGTGCCTGGAGTTCCCCTAGCACAGATACGCAGTATTTT	CAWSSPSTDTQYF
TRBD2	TRBV7-2	NA	TRBJ2-1	TGTGCCAGCAGCTTATCCCCGGGACTAGCGGGGCCTGGGCAGTTCTTC	CASSLSPGLAGPGQFF
TRBD2	TRBV6-6	NA	TRBJ2-7	TGTGCCAGCAGTTACCCCCCGGGAGGGGTCTACGAGCAGTACTTC	CASSYPPGGVYEQYF
NA	TRBV16	NA	TRBJ1-5	TGTGCCAGCAGCCAATCGCGGGGGGGGAGCAATCAGCCCCAGCATTTT	CASSQSRGGSNQPQHF
NA	TRBV3-1/TRBV3-2	once	TRBJ1-2	TGTGCCAGCAGCCAAGTCGCTGGGGGCGGAGGCTACACCTTC	CASSQVAGGGGYTF
NA	TRBV5-6	NA	TRBJ1-6	TGTGCCAGCAGCTTGTTTGGGGGCAGCGGATATTCACCCCTCCACTTT	CASSLFGGSGYSPLHF